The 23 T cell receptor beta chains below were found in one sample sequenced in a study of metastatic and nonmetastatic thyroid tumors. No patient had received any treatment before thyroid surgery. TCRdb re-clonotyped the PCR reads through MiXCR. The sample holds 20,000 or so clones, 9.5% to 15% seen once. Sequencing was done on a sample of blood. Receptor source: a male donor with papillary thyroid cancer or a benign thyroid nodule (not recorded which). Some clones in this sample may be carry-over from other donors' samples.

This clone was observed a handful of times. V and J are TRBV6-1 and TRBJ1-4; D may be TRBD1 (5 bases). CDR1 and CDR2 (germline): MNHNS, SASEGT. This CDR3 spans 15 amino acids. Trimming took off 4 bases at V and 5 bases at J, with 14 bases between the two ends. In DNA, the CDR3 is TGTGCCAGCAGTGCCGGTGGGGGGAGGAATGAAAAACTGTTTTTT. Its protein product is CASSAGGGRNEKLFF.

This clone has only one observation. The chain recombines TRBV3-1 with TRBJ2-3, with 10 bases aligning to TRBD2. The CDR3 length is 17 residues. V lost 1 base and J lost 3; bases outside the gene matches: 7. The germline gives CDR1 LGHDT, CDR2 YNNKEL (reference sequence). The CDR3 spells CASSQVVTSGETDTQYF. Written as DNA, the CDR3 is TGTGCCAGCAGCCAAGTAGTCACTAGCGGGGAGACAGATACGCAGTATTTT.

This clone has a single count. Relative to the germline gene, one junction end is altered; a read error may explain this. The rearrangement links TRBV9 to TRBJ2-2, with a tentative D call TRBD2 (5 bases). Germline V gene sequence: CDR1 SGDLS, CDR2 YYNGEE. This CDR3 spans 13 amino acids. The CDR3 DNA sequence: TGTGCCAGCAGCGTCGGTCTCACCGGGGAGATGTTTTTT. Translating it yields CASSVGLTGEMFF.

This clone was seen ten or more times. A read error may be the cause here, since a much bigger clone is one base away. CDR3 in DNA: TGTGTCCTCACCCCCACTAGCGGGAGTCGCGAGCAGTACTTC. Amino acid sequence: CVLTPTSGSREQYF. The chain carries TRBV6-1 and TRBJ2-7; 11 bases are shared with TRBD2. The CDR3 is made up of 14 amino acids. Germline-derived CDR1 and CDR2 are MNHNS and SASEGT.

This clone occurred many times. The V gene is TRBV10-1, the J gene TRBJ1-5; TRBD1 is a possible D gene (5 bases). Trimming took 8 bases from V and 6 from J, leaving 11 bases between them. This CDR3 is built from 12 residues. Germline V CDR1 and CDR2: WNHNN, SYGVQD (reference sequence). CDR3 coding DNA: TGCGCCAGCCCGGGACTCGCTCAGCCCCAGCATTTT. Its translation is CASPGLAQPQHF.

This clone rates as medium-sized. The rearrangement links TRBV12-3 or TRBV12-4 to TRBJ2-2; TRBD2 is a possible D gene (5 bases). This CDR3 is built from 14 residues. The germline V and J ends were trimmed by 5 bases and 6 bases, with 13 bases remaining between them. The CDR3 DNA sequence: TGTGCCAGCAGTGAGGGCTCGTCAGCCGGGGAGCTGTTTTTT. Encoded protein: CASSEGSSAGELFF.

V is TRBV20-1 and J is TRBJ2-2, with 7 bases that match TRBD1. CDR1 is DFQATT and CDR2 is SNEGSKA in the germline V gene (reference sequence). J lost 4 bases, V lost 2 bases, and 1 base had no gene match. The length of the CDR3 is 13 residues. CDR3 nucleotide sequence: TGCAGTGCTAGATACAGGGGCACCGGGGAGCTGTTTTTT. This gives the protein CSARYRGTGELFF.

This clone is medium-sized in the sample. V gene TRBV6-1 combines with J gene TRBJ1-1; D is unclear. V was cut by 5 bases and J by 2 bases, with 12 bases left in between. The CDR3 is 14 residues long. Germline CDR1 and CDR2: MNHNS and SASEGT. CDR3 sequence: CASSQRVSNTEAFF. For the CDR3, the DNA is TGTGCCAGCAGTCAAAGGGTGAGCAACACTGAAGCTTTCTTT.

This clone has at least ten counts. CDR3 in amino acids: CASSIGRVLGTGELFF. The CDR3 coding sequence is TGTGCCAGTAGTATAGGTAGGGTTCTGGGCACCGGGGAGCTGTTTTTT. This chain uses TRBV19 with TRBJ2-2; no firm D call. Germline V gives CDR1 LNHDA, CDR2 SQIVND (reference sequence). The CDR3 totals 16 residues. V lost 1 base and J 4 bases, leaving 13 bases between the germline ends.

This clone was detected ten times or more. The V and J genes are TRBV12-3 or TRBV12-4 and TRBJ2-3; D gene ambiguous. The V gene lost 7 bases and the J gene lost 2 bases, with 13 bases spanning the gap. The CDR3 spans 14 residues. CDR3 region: CASKLMEATDTQYF. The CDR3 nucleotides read TGTGCCAGCAAGCTCATGGAAGCCACAGATACGCAGTATTTT.

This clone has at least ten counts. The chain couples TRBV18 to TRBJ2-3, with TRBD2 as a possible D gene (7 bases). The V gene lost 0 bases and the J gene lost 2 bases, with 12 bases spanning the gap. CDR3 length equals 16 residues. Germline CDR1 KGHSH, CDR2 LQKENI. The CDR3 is CASSPPGGPYTDTQYF. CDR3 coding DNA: TGTGCCAGCTCACCACCGGGGGGGCCCTACACAGATACGCAGTATTTT.

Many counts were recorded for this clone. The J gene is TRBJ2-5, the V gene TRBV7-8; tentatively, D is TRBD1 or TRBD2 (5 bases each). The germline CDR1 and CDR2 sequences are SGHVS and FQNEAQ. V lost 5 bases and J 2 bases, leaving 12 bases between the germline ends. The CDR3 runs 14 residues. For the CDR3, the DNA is TGTGCCAGCAGCCCCGAGGGGCTTCAAGAGACCCAGTACTTC. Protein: CASSPEGLQETQYF.

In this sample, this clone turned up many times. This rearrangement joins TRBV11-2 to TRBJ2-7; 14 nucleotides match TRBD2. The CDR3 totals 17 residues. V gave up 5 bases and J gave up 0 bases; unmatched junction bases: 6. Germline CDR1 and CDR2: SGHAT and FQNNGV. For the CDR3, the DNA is TGTGCCAGCAGCGAAGGACTAGCGGGAGGCCTCTCCTACGAGCAGTACTTC. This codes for CASSEGLAGGLSYEQYF.

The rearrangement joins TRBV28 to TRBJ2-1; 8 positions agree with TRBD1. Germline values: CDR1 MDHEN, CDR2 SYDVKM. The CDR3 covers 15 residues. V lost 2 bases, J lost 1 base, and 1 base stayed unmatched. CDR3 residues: CASSLQGASYNEQFF. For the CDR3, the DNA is TGTGCCAGCAGTTTACAGGGGGCATCCTACAATGAGCAGTTCTTC.

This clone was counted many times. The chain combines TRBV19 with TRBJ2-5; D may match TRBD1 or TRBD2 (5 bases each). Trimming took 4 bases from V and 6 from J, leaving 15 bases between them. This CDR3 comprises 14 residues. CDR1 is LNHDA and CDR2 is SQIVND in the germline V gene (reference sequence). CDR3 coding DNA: TGTGCCAGTAGTAACCGGGACCGCAGGCAGACCCAGTACTTC. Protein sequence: CASSNRDRRQTQYF.

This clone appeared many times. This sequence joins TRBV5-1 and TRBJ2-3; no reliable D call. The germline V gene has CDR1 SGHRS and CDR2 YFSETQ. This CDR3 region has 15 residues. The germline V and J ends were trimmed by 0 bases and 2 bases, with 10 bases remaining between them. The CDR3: CASSLGGTVTDTQYF. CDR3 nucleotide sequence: TGCGCCAGCAGCTTGGGGGGAACCGTCACAGATACGCAGTATTTT.

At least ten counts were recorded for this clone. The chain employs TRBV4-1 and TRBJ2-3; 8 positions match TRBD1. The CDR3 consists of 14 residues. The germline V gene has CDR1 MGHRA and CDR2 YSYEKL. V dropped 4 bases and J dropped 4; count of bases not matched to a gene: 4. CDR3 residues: CASSPSDRADTQYF. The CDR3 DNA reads TGCGCCAGCAGCCCTTCGGACAGGGCAGATACGCAGTATTTT.

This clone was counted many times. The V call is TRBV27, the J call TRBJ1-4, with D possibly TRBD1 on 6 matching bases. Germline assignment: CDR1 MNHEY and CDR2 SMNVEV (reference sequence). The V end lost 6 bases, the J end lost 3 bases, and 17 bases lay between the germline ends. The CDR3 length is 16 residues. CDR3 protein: CASRKGGTSANEKLFF. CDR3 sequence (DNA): TGTGCCAGCAGAAAAGGGGGGACGTCGGCTAATGAAAAACTGTTTTTT.

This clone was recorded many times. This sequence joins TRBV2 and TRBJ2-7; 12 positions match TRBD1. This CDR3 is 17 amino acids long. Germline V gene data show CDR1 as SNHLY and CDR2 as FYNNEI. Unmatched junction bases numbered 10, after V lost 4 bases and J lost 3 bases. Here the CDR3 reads CASSGDRGLSLVYEQYF. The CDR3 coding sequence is TGTGCCAGCAGTGGGGACAGGGGGCTGTCTTTGGTCTACGAGCAGTACTTC.

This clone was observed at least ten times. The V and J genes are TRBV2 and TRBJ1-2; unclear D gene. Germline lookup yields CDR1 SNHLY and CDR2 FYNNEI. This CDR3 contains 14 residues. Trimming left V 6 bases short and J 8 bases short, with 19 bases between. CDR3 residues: CASSQRTAVGGYTF. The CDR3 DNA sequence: TGTGCCAGCAGCCAGAGGACGGCCGTGGGGGGCTACACCTTC.

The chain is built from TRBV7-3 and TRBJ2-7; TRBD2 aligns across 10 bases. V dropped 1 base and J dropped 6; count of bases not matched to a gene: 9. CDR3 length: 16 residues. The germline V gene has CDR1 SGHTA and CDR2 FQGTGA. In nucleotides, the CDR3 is TGTGCCAGCAGCTTAATAGCGGGGGGACCCCTAGGCGAGCAGTACTTC. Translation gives CASSLIAGGPLGEQYF. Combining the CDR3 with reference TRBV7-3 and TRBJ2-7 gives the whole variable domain GAGVSQTPSNKVTEKGKYVELRCDPISGHTALYWYRQSLGQGPEFLIYFQGTGAADDSGLPNDRFFAVRPEGSVSTLKIQRTERGDSAVYLCASSLIAGGPLGEQYFGPGTRLTVT.

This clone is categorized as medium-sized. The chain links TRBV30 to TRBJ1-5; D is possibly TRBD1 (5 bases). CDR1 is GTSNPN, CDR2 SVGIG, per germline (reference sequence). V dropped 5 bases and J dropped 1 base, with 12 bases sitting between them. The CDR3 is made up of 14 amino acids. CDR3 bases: TGTGCCTGGGATGATTCAGGGAGCAATCAGCCCCAGCATTTT. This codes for CAWDDSGSNQPQHF.

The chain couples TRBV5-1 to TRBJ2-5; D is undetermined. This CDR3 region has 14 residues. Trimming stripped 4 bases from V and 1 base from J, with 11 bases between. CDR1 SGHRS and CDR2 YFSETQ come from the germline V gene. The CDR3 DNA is TGCGCCAGCAGCGGGGTAGAATTCCAAGAGACCCAGTACTTC. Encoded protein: CASSGVEFQETQYF.